What follows are 27 T cell receptor beta chains derived from one specimen sequenced in a study of blood T cell repertoires in COVID-19. Sequencing used immunoSEQ multiplex PCR; TCRdb keeps in-frame clones, though not all of them. Among over 300,000 clones listed, approximately 90% were seen once. Sequenced input: PBMCs or T cells enriched from blood (not recorded which). All receptors come from a woman in her 30s who had recovered from COVID-19.

The genes are TRBV30 and TRBJ1-2; 7 positions match TRBD1. CDR3 length: 14 amino acids. V trimming: 3 bases; J trimming: 7 bases; junction bases outside the gene matches: 11. Germline lookup yields CDR1 GTSNPN and CDR2 SVGIG (reference sequence). Here the CDR3 reads CAWSRTGQASGYTF. The CDR3 DNA sequence: TGTGCCTGGAGCCGGACAGGACAGGCAAGTGGCTACACCTTC.

This chain links TRBV15 with TRBJ1-5; TRBD1 is a possible D gene (6 bases). The CDR3 runs 14 residues. The ends were cut back, 6 bases at V and 2 bases at J, with 11 bases in the middle. From germline, CDR1 is LNHNV and CDR2 YYDKDF (reference sequence). The CDR3 sequence: CATRRTAGNQPQHF. In DNA form, the CDR3 reads TGTGCCACCAGAAGGACAGCAGGCAATCAGCCCCAGCATTTT.

The chain links TRBV6-5 to TRBJ2-1; D is perhaps TRBD1 (6 bases). Trimming shortened V by 0 bases and J by 5 bases, and 11 bases separated the two germline ends. The CDR3 loop spans 15 amino acids. CDR1 and CDR2 (germline): MNHEY, SVGAGI. CDR3: CASSYSTGGNNEQFF. In DNA, the CDR3 is TGTGCCAGCAGTTACTCGACAGGCGGCAACAATGAGCAGTTCTTC.

The chain has TRBV30 and TRBJ1-1; the D gene is possibly TRBD1 (5 bases). The CDR3 loop spans 14 amino acids. Trimming took off 3 bases at V and 3 bases at J, with 14 bases between the two ends. From germline, CDR1 is GTSNPN and CDR2 SVGIG (reference sequence). The CDR3 DNA sequence: TGTGCCTGGAGGCCCTGGGGGGGGGACACTGAAGCTTTCTTT. This sequence encodes CAWRPWGGDTEAFF.

The V and J genes are TRBV19 and TRBJ1-5; 10 positions match TRBD1. Germline CDR1 reads LNHDA; CDR2 reads SQIVND (reference sequence). Trimming took 5 bases from V and 0 from J; bases not matched to a gene: 19. The CDR3 contains 21 residues. This CDR3 reads CASSLIMVDRGVRASNQPQHF. CDR3 nucleotide sequence: TGTGCCAGTAGTCTTATTATGGTGGACAGGGGGGTTCGGGCTAGCAATCAGCCCCAGCATTTT.

The genes are TRBV6-6 and TRBJ2-7; 7 bases agree with TRBD1. The J segment lost 6 bases and the V segment lost 10 bases, leaving 12 bases of the junction unmatched. Germline V lookup: CDR1 MNHNY, CDR2 SVGAGI (reference sequence). This CDR3 has 13 amino acids. CDR3 loop: CATQIKTGFEQYF. The CDR3 DNA follows: TGTGCCACCCAAATCAAGACAGGGTTCGAGCAGTACTTC.

In its sample, this clone was seen once. The chain is built from TRBV5-1 and TRBJ2-5, with D possibly TRBD1 on 6 matching bases. Trimming shortened V by 7 bases and J by 4 bases, and 11 bases separated the two germline ends. The CDR3 has 12 amino acids. Germline CDR1 is SGHRS and CDR2 is YFSETQ. CDR3 sequence reads: CASRADRETQYF. CDR3 bases: TGCGCCAGCCGCGCGGACAGAGAGACCCAGTACTTC.

The V call is TRBV6-2 or TRBV6-3, the J call TRBJ1-2; D gene unclear. V lost 2 bases and J lost 8, with 12 bases in between. In germline, CDR1 is MNHEY, CDR2 SVGEGT. This CDR3 has 13 amino acids. The CDR3 nucleotides read TGTGCCAGCAGTTACGGGCCCCTCGGAGGCTACACCTTC. This gives the protein CASSYGPLGGYTF.

The V call is TRBV7-2, the J call TRBJ2-2, with 8 positions matching TRBD1. After removal of 1 base from V and 1 base from J, the junction contained 2 bases not matched to a gene. The CDR3 has 16 residues. Germline CDR1 is SGHTA and CDR2 is FQGNSA. The CDR3 DNA reads TGTGCCAGCAGCTTAGTTGGGACAGGGAACACCGGGGAGCTGTTTTTT. Its protein is CASSLVGTGNTGELFF.

This clone was picked up one time. As DNA, the CDR3 is TGTGCCAGCTCACCGGAGGGGGCCGGCTATGGCTACACCTTC. This encodes CASSPEGAGYGYTF. V is TRBV18 and J is TRBJ1-2; 7 nucleotides match TRBD1. The V gene's germline CDR1 is KGHSH and CDR2 LQKENI. Trimming took 3 bases from V and 4 from J; bases not matched to a gene: 5. The length of the CDR3 is 14 residues.

Points on this clone: The same CDR3 also results from other DNA sequences found in this sample. This rearrangement joins TRBV7-3 to TRBJ1-1; TRBD1 is a possible D gene (5 bases). Looked up from germline, CDR1 is SGHTA and CDR2 is FQGTGA. Trimming stripped 3 bases from V and 4 bases from J, with 9 bases between. This CDR3 is 13 amino acids long. CDR3 amino acids: CASSLTGGTEAFF. CDR3 nucleotides: TGTGCCAGCAGCTTGACGGGGGGCACTGAAGCTTTCTTT.

Comment on this clone: This same CDR3 is encoded by further DNA sequences in the sample. The chain combines TRBV3-1 (or the pseudogene TRBV3-2) with TRBJ2-2, with 8 nucleotides matching TRBD1. This CDR3 comprises 15 residues. Trimming cost V 2 bases and J 4 bases; bases outside gene matches: 3. Germline V CDR1 and CDR2: LGHDT, YNNKEL (reference sequence). CDR3 protein: CASSQFDRGTGELFF. DNA for the CDR3: TGTGCCAGCAGCCAATTCGACAGGGGCACCGGGGAGCTGTTTTTT.

The genes are TRBV27 and TRBJ2-7, with a possible D match to TRBD2 (5 bases). The V gene lost 4 bases and the J gene lost 3 bases, with 10 bases spanning the gap. The germline V gene encodes CDR1 MNHEY and CDR2 SMNVEV (reference sequence). The CDR3 runs 13 residues. The CDR3 region has the DNA TGTGCCAGCAGTTCCCCGGAGGTCTACGAGCAGTACTTC. Residues: CASSSPEVYEQYF.

This clone was seen a single time. The chain has TRBV6-5 and TRBJ2-1; D is possibly TRBD2 (7 bases). Trimming cost V 10 bases and J 5 bases, with 18 bases left between them. CDR3 length: 14 amino acids. Germline values: CDR1 MNHEY, CDR2 SVGAGI. CDR3 DNA sequence: TGTGCCACCAAGAGGGGGACTACACACAATGAGCAGTTCTTC. Translating it yields CATKRGTTHNEQFF.

This clone was seen more than once but under ten times. The chain links TRBV5-6 to TRBJ2-3, with 9 bases that match TRBD2. CDR1 and CDR2 from the germline V gene are SGHDT and YYEEEE. After removal of 0 bases from V and 5 bases from J, the junction contained 4 bases not matched to a gene. The CDR3 is 15 amino acids. CDR3 in amino acids: CASSLGGGGGDTQYF. For the CDR3, the DNA is TGTGCCAGCAGCTTGGGCGGGGGGGGCGGAGATACGCAGTATTTT.

CDR3 residues: CASSYSTGLGTDTQYF. In nucleotides, the CDR3 is TGTGCCAGCAGTTACTCGACAGGGCTGGGCACAGATACGCAGTATTTT. The rearrangement links TRBV6-5 to TRBJ2-3; 7 bases agree with TRBD1. This CDR3 contains 16 residues. In germline, CDR1 is MNHEY, CDR2 SVGAGI. J gave up 1 base and V 0 bases, and 4 bases lay outside the gene matches.

This clone was seen just once. The V and J genes are TRBV11-2 and TRBJ1-2, with 9 bases aligning to TRBD1. The junction had 8 bases not matched to a gene; V was cut back by 6 bases and J by 6 bases. The length of the CDR3 is 14 residues. Germline CDR1 is SGHAT and CDR2 is FQNNGV. For the CDR3, the DNA is TGTGCCAGCAGACGGACAGGGGCGAGAAATGGCTACACCTTC. Translation gives CASRRTGARNGYTF.

The chain recombines TRBV6-2 or TRBV6-3 with TRBJ1-5, with D possibly being TRBD1 (6 bases). The V gene's germline CDR1 is MNHEY and CDR2 SVGEGT. This CDR3 region has 19 residues. V was pared by 2 bases and J by 3 bases, with 23 bases between. The CDR3 is CASSYRTQGVVPFNQPQHF. The CDR3 DNA follows: TGTGCCAGCAGTTACAGAACACAGGGTGTAGTTCCCTTCAATCAGCCCCAGCATTTT.

The chain carries TRBV7-2 and TRBJ2-5, with 10 bases identical to TRBD2. The CDR3 has 17 residues. V lost 2 bases, J lost 5 bases, and 11 bases stayed unmatched. The V gene's germline CDR1 is SGHTA and CDR2 FQGNSA. This CDR3 is CASSLTPAGGPGETQYF. CDR3 nucleotides: TGTGCCAGCAGCTTAACCCCAGCGGGGGGGCCTGGGGAGACCCAGTACTTC.

The CDR3, as DNA: TGTGCCAGCAGCTCACTACACTACGGGGGGATGGGTTCACCCCTCCACTTT. Amino acid sequence: CASSSLHYGGMGSPLHF. The chain links TRBV7-2 to TRBJ1-6, with D possibly TRBD1 on 5 matching bases. Germline CDR1 and CDR2: SGHTA and FQGNSA. V was pared by 4 bases and J by 9 bases, with 22 bases between. The CDR3 loop spans 17 amino acids.

This sequence joins TRBV10-1 and TRBJ1-1; D not resolved. V was cut by 3 bases and J by 0 bases, with 14 bases left in between. This CDR3 is built from 16 residues. CDR1 WNHNN and CDR2 SYGVQD come from the germline V gene (reference sequence). DNA for the CDR3: TGCGCCAGCAGTGAAGGAGGGTTCCCTATGAACACTGAAGCTTTCTTT. Amino acids: CASSEGGFPMNTEAFF.

V usage is TRBV15 and J usage is TRBJ1-4; no definite D call. The germline V and J ends were trimmed by 1 base and 8 bases, with 8 bases remaining between them. CDR3 length equals 13 residues. Germline values: CDR1 LNHNV, CDR2 YYDKDF (reference sequence). The chain's CDR3 is CATSRVRVEKLFF. In DNA, the CDR3 is TGTGCCACCAGCAGAGTCCGTGTAGAAAAACTGTTTTTT.

This clone has a handful of counts. This chain connects TRBV5-1 to TRBJ1-1; 9 bases are a match to TRBD1. V was pared by 5 bases and J by 1 base, with 12 bases of the junction left unmatched. The length of the CDR3 is 17 residues. Germline V gene lookup returns CDR1 SGHRS and CDR2 YFSETQ. Here the CDR3 reads CASSFVPGQGPNTEAFF. The CDR3 DNA reads as TGCGCCAGCAGTTTTGTCCCGGGACAGGGACCGAACACTGAAGCTTTCTTT. The full variable domain, with the rest looked up from reference TRBV5-1 and TRBJ1-1, is KAGVTQTPRYLIKTRGQQVTLSCSPISGHRSVSWYQQTPGQGLQFLFEYFSETQRNKGNFPGRFSGRQFSNSRSEMNVSTLELGDSALYLCASSFVPGQGPNTEAFFGQGTRLTVV.

V gene TRBV28 combines with J gene TRBJ2-3; a possible D gene is TRBD2 (6 bases). Germline-derived CDR1 and CDR2 are MDHEN and SYDVKM. The CDR3 is 15 amino acids. Trimming shortened V by 2 bases and J by 3 bases, and 12 bases separated the two germline ends. CDR3: CASSLGGFGTDTQYF. CDR3 nucleotides: TGTGCCAGCAGTTTAGGGGGGTTCGGAACAGATACGCAGTATTTT.

V is TRBV5-6 and J is TRBJ1-5, with no clear D. This CDR3 has 12 residues. V was clipped by 2 bases and J by 3 bases, with 3 bases between them. CDR1 is SGHDT and CDR2 is YYEEEE in the germline V gene. CDR3 sequence: CASSFYNQPQHF. In nucleotides, the CDR3 is TGTGCCAGCAGCTTCTACAATCAGCCCCAGCATTTT.

The gene calls are TRBV25-1 and TRBJ1-1, with TRBD1 identical over 8 bases. This CDR3 has 16 amino acids. V shed 4 bases and J 0 bases; nucleotides not matched to a gene: 7. Germline assignment: CDR1 MGHDK and CDR2 SYGVNS. CDR3 sequence reads: CASSATPGGLNTEAFF. The CDR3 DNA reads TGTGCCAGCAGTGCCACGCCAGGGGGCTTGAACACTGAAGCTTTCTTT. Filled out from reference TRBV25-1 and TRBJ1-1, the complete variable domain reads EADIYQTPRYLVIGTGKKITLECSQTMGHDKMYWYQQDPGMELHLIHYSYGVNSTEKGDLSSESTVSRIRTEHFPLTLESARPSHTSQYLCASSATPGGLNTEAFFGQGTRLTVV.

Note on this clone: A junction boundary mismatches the germline segment, possibly from a read error. DNA for the CDR3: TGTGCCTGGAGTGTTTCTGGTATCTATGACTACACCTTC. It yields the protein CAWSVSGIYDYTF. The rearrangement joins TRBV30 to TRBJ1-2, with D uncertain. This CDR3 has 13 residues. Germline V CDR1 and CDR2: GTSNPN, SVGIG (reference sequence).